This T cell receptor (beta chain) derives from a study of blood T cell repertoires in COVID-19. Study context: Sources were T cells, B-cell-depleted T cells, or PBMCs; the material itself was cDNA or gDNA.

The CDR3 runs to 13 residues. Germline V lookup: CDR1 MRHNA, CDR2 SNTAGT. The ends lost 5 bases at V and 5 bases at J; junction bases unmatched: 1. TCRdb keeps only in-frame clones here, not all; method: immunoSEQ multiplex PCR. This sample has more than 90,000 clones, with 86% found just once. Specimen: peripheral blood. The chain has TRBV6-4 and TRBJ2-2, with 8 bases matching TRBD1. The sequence derives from a man aged 40-55 years with acute or convalescent COVID-19. The CDR3 nucleotides are TGTGCCAGCAGTTGGGACAGGACCGGGGAGCTGTTTTTT. It is translated as CASSWDRTGELFF.